This TCR beta chain appears in the sequencing data of a study of vaccination and CD4 T cells after COVID-19. Documented treatment: approximately 9-day PBMC culture with coronavirus spike peptide pools or control peptides (ViraFEST assay). This clonotype was seen a few times. Its antigen remains unknown. Once obtained from cultured CD4+ T cells, the DNA was sequenced using the Oncomine TCR Beta short-read assay. TCRdb reanalysed the PCR reads using MiXCR and keeps one entry per CDR3 protein. This sample has around 19,000 distinct CDR3 sequences, with approximately 40% found just once. V lost 7 bases and J lost 5, with 14 bases in between. Germline CDR1 and CDR2: SNHLY and FYNNEI. The length of the CDR3 is 13 residues.

The V and J genes are TRBV2 and TRBJ1-1; D unclear. This specimen was CD4+ T cells from blood, cultured in vitro, taken before SARS-CoV-2 vaccination. The sequence derives from a human donor who received a COVID-19 vaccine. DNA for the CDR3: TGTGCCAGCACACCGCGGGCCGGAACTGAAGCTTTCTTT. Protein product: CASTPRAGTEAFF.